These T cell receptor beta chains were read from a single sample in a study of T-cell memory formation after mild COVID-19. TCRdb reanalysed the 5' RACE reads using MiXCR and keeps one entry per CDR3 protein. This sample has around 340,000 distinct CDR3 sequences, with 13% found just once. The source material was PBMCs or a T cell subset sorted from them (not recorded which). The receptor set was obtained from a young man who had mild COVID-19 (a few samples of this study predate the infection). Cell type and time point are not known. Both conserved end residues are part of each CDR3. Each record gives: J gene, D gene, V gene, clone size, CDR3 protein, CDR3 DNA. D genes are given only for firm matches. A row's size may be missing; if present it is once, few, many or a size class.

TRBJ2-3	TRBD2	TRBV6-2/TRBV6-3	-	CASCWVLGTSVTDTQYF	TGTGCCAGCTGTTGGGTCCTCGGGACTAGCGTAACAGATACGCAGTATTTT
TRBJ1-5	TRBD1	TRBV5-1	many	CASSTQGGQPQHF	TGCGCCAGCAGCACCCAGGGGGGACAGCCCCAGCATTTT
TRBJ1-2	-	TRBV4-2	-	CASSQDGEQGGYTF	TGTGCCAGCAGCCAAGACGGGGAACAGGGCGGCTACACCTTC
TRBJ1-1	-	TRBV5-1	-	CASSLDGGWDTEAFF	TGCGCCAGCAGCTTGGATGGGGGCTGGGACACTGAAGCTTTCTTT
TRBJ1-6	TRBD1	TRBV7-2	few	CASSLPAGGYNSPLHF	TGTGCCAGCAGCTTACCAGCAGGGGGCTATAATTCACCCCTCCACTTT
TRBJ1-1	-	TRBV12-3/TRBV12-4	few	CASSLQSNTEAFF	TGTGCCAGCAGTTTACAAAGTAACACTGAAGCTTTCTTT
TRBJ1-1	-	TRBV4-2	-	CASSPLQGSGKLNTEAFF	TGTGCCAGCAGCCCTCTCCAGGGATCGGGAAAGCTGAACACTGAAGCTTTCTTT
TRBJ2-4	TRBD2	TRBV6-5	many	CASSYSRLAGIQYF	TGTGCCAGCAGTTATTCCCGACTAGCCGGCATTCAGTACTTC
TRBJ2-2	-	TRBV29-1	few	CSVEATGELFF	TGCAGCGTTGAGGCAACCGGGGAGCTGTTTTTT
TRBJ1-1	-	TRBV5-1	many	CASSFGDTEAFF	TGCGCCAGCAGCTTCGGGGACACTGAAGCTTTCTTT
TRBJ2-3	-	TRBV5-1	few	CASSRGGYTDTQYF	TGCGCCAGCAGCCGAGGTGGATACACAGATACGCAGTATTTT
TRBJ1-1	-	TRBV4-1	many	CASSQRVIRDKDTEAFF	TGCGCCAGCAGCCAACGGGTAATCCGGGACAAAGACACTGAAGCTTTCTTT
TRBJ1-5	-	TRBV12-3/TRBV12-4	many	CASSLRSIVGGNQPQHF	TGTGCCAGCAGTTTGAGATCGATCGTTGGCGGCAATCAGCCCCAGCATTTT
TRBJ1-1	-	TRBV5-5	-	CASSLEGGSLNTEAFF	TGTGCCAGCAGCTTGGAGGGGGGTTCGCTGAACACTGAAGCTTTCTTT
TRBJ1-2	-	TRBV5-1	-	CASSFSPGGAYGYTF	TGCGCCAGCAGCTTCAGTCCGGGTGGGGCGTATGGCTACACCTTC
TRBJ2-1	-	TRBV24-1	many	CATSDPGKRNNEQFF	TGTGCCACCAGTGACCCCGGTAAGCGAAACAATGAGCAGTTCTTC
TRBJ1-5	-	TRBV6-2/TRBV6-3	-	CASSPRGSSNQPQHF	TGTGCCAGCAGTCCCCGGGGGTCTAGCAATCAGCCCCAGCATTTT
TRBJ1-2	-	TRBV2	few	CASRILPTVAYGYTF	TGTGCCTCCCGAATCCTCCCGACAGTTGCCTATGGCTACACCTTC
TRBJ1-2	-	TRBV5-1	-	CASSLSQEGYTF	TGCGCCAGCAGCTTGAGTCAGGAGGGCTACACCTTC
TRBJ2-1	TRBD2	TRBV4-3	few	CASSQAFASGHNEQFF	TGCGCCAGCAGCCAAGCGTTTGCTAGCGGGCACAATGAGCAGTTCTTC
TRBJ2-1	TRBD2	TRBV12-5	few	CASGTAGTDNEQFF	TGTGCTAGTGGTACAGCGGGGACTGACAATGAGCAGTTCTTC
TRBJ1-2	-	TRBV7-9	-	CASIGDGYTF	TGTGCCAGCATTGGGGATGGCTACACCTTC
TRBJ2-5	-	TRBV29-1	many	CSAGPAGYF	TGCAGCGCCGGGCCGGCAGGGTACTTC
TRBJ2-2	-	TRBV10-3	few	CAIRLRGDTGELFF	TGTGCCATCAGGCTCAGGGGGGACACCGGGGAGCTGTTTTTT
TRBJ1-5	-	TRBV6-1	few	CASSERGARQPQHF	TGTGCCAGCAGTGAAAGGGGGGCACGGCAGCCCCAGCATTTT
TRBJ2-3	-	TRBV24-1	-	CATSDQTGTSTDTQYF	TGTGCCACCAGTGATCAGACTGGAACTAGCACAGATACGCAGTATTTT
TRBJ2-5	-	TRBV18	few	CASSSSPRGRETQYF	TGTGCCAGCTCATCGTCCCCCCGGGGGCGAGAGACCCAGTACTTC
TRBJ2-7	TRBD2	TRBV4-3	-	CASSQEVGTSANSYEQYF	TGCGCCAGCAGCCAAGAGGTGGGGACTAGCGCTAACTCCTACGAGCAGTACTTC
TRBJ1-1	-	TRBV9	-	CASSVELNTEAFF	TGTGCCAGCAGCGTAGAACTAAACACTGAAGCTTTCTTT
TRBJ2-1	-	TRBV7-2	few	CASSFLSGGNEQFF	TGTGCCAGCAGCTTCCTATCTGGGGGGAATGAGCAGTTCTTC
TRBJ1-2	-	TRBV10-2	few	CASSGQSYGYTF	TGCGCCAGCAGTGGACAGTCCTATGGCTACACCTTC
TRBJ1-1	TRBD1	TRBV3-1	-	CASSPRTTGEGTEAFF	TGTGCCAGCAGCCCCCGAACCACAGGGGAGGGAACTGAAGCTTTCTTT
TRBJ1-6	-	TRBV6-5	-	CASRWLNSPLHF	TGTGCCAGCAGATGGCTTAATTCACCCCTCCACTTT
TRBJ1-2	TRBD1	TRBV20-1	-	CSARDGQVYYGYTF	TGCAGTGCTAGAGATGGACAGGTTTACTATGGCTACACCTTC
TRBJ1-2	-	TRBV5-1	-	CASSLDQGRIYYGYTF	TGCGCCAGCAGCTTGGATCAGGGACGGATCTACTATGGCTACACCTTC
TRBJ1-2	TRBD1	TRBV7-9	-	CASSTGTGNYGYTF	TGTGCCAGCAGCACCGGGACAGGGAACTATGGCTACACCTTC
TRBJ1-2	-	TRBV5-1	-	CASSLRGERGYTF	TGCGCCAGCAGCTTGAGAGGGGAGCGGGGCTACACCTTC
TRBJ2-3	-	TRBV29-1	-	CSVVFSGTRTDTQYF	TGCAGCGTTGTGTTTTCGGGGACCCGCACAGATACGCAGTATTTT
TRBJ2-3	-	TRBV7-2	-	CASSLAFASDTQYF	TGTGCCAGCAGCTTAGCTTTCGCGTCGGATACGCAGTATTTT
TRBJ1-1	-	TRBV7-2	-	CASSLSGTQNTEAFF	TGTGCCAGCAGCCTCTCCGGGACACAAAACACTGAAGCTTTCTTT
TRBJ1-6	-	TRBV6-6	few	CASRAGQSNSPLHF	TGTGCCAGCAGGGCGGGACAATCAAATTCACCCCTCCACTTT
TRBJ2-2	TRBD1	TRBV20-1	few	CSARRTGAGNTGELFF	TGCAGTGCTAGAAGGACAGGCGCCGGGAACACCGGGGAGCTGTTTTTT
TRBJ2-1	TRBD2	TRBV7-2	-	CASSLAVAVGEQFF	TGTGCCAGCAGCCTAGCGGTGGCGGTGGGTGAGCAGTTCTTC
TRBJ2-5	TRBD1	TRBV29-1	few	CSSASGTGFKTQYF	TGCAGCTCGGCCTCCGGGACAGGGTTTAAGACCCAGTACTTC
TRBJ2-3	TRBD1	TRBV7-2	many	CASSLVGTGVSTDTQYF	TGTGCCAGCAGCTTAGTCGGGACAGGGGTTTCCACAGATACGCAGTATTTT
TRBJ2-5	-	TRBV11-2	few	CASSLEADYQETQYF	TGTGCCAGCAGCTTAGAGGCGGACTACCAAGAGACCCAGTACTTC
TRBJ2-5	TRBD1	TRBV5-1	-	CASSFSAGTEETQYF	TGCGCCAGCAGTTTCTCGGCCGGGACAGAAGAGACCCAGTACTTC
TRBJ1-2	-	TRBV7-2	many	CASSLARGRGYGYTF	TGTGCCAGCAGCTTAGCGCGGGGCAGGGGCTATGGCTACACCTTC
TRBJ1-1	-	TRBV6-5	-	CASSYSQGVGTEAFF	TGTGCCAGCAGTTACTCACAAGGGGTGGGCACTGAAGCTTTCTTT
TRBJ2-7	-	TRBV12-3/TRBV12-4	many	CASSLEGHYEQYF	TGTGCCAGCAGTTTGGAGGGACACTACGAGCAGTACTTC
TRBJ1-1	-	TRBV6-5	-	CASSWPGADTEAFF	TGTGCCAGCAGTTGGCCGGGGGCCGACACTGAAGCTTTCTTT
TRBJ1-5	TRBD1	TRBV15	-	CVTAGQGGNQPQHF	TGTGTCACTGCGGGACAGGGAGGCAATCAGCCCCAGCATTTT
TRBJ1-2	-	TRBV5-5	-	CASSPDTNYGYTF	TGTGCCAGCAGCCCCGACACAAACTATGGCTACACCTTC
TRBJ1-1	-	TRBV2	-	CASSVVEGLTEAFF	TGTGCCAGCAGTGTCGTAGAGGGACTGACTGAAGCTTTCTTT
TRBJ2-5	-	TRBV20-1	few	CSAGTSWQETQYF	TGCAGTGCTGGGACTTCGTGGCAAGAGACCCAGTACTTC
TRBJ2-7	TRBD1	TRBV12-3/TRBV12-4	-	CASRTGGWYEQYF	TGTGCCAGCAGAACAGGGGGCTGGTACGAGCAGTACTTC
TRBJ1-1	-	TRBV7-9	-	CASSSIYTEAFF	TGTGCCAGCAGCTCCATCTACACTGAAGCTTTCTTT
TRBJ2-5	TRBD1	TRBV7-2	-	CASSLVGQGQTQYF	TGTGCCAGCAGCTTAGTGGGACAGGGACAGACCCAGTACTTC
TRBJ1-2	-	TRBV7-2	many	CASSLVAVDGVNYGYTF	TGTGCCAGCAGCTTAGTAGCGGTCGACGGCGTTAACTATGGCTACACCTTC
TRBJ1-4	-	TRBV12-3/TRBV12-4	-	CASSLGALREKLFF	TGTGCCAGCAGTTTGGGGGCGCTTCGAGAAAAACTGTTTTTT